This T cell receptor beta chain came from a study of T cells in Graves' hyperthyroidism and ophthalmopathy. This clonotype was found many times. Using RNA transcripts as the source, TCR beta CDR3 regions were amplified. Using the HTBI primer set, a first-round RT-PCR was run on the TCR CDR3. TCRdb itself ran the multiplex PCR reads through MiXCR, one entry per CDR3 protein. The sample includes about 350,000 distinct CDR3 sequences, roughly 13% of them seen just once. Uncontrolled infections, other autoimmune diseases, pregnancy or lactation led to exclusion of patients. The CDR3 sequence is 12 residues long. CDR1 and CDR2 (germline): MDHEN, SYDVKM. Trimming left V 6 bases short and J 3 bases short, with 8 bases between.

The chain uses TRBV28 and TRBJ2-5; D remains unclear. The clonotype comes from a woman aged 25 to 39 with Graves' hyperthyroidism. Material: blood. DNA of the CDR3: TGTGCCAGCAGGATGACGGAAGAGACCCAGTACTTC. Amino acid sequence: CASRMTEETQYF.